The next 9 T cell receptor beta chains were all read from a single sample in a study of cytomegalovirus exposure and HLA in healthy donors. It was with 60 Vbeta and 13 Jbeta primers that the PCR ran. TCRdb's table, derived via immunoSEQ multiplex PCR, lists solely in-frame clones and lacks some. This table has 150,000 to 200,000 clones, 79% appearing once. The source material was PBMCs. These receptors were obtained from a woman aged 40-49 years in good health and CMV-seronegative.

The chain employs TRBV19 and TRBJ2-3; 7 nucleotides line up with TRBD2. The germline gives CDR1 LNHDA, CDR2 SQIVND (reference sequence). J was trimmed by 5 bases and V by 7 bases; bases with no gene match: 6. The CDR3 is made up of 13 amino acids. CDR3 amino acids: CASTPGGLDTQYF. CDR3 in DNA: TGTGCCAGTACTCCCGGGGGGTTAGATACGCAGTATTTT.

The chain recombines TRBV19 with TRBJ2-1, with 12 bases fitting TRBD2. With V trimmed by 0 bases and J by 10 bases, 13 bases remained unmatched. The CDR3 contains 18 residues. CDR1 and CDR2 from the germline V gene are LNHDA and SQIVND (reference sequence). CDR3 sequence: CASSIDGLAGRVWVEQFF. CDR3 sequence (DNA): TGTGCCAGTAGTATAGACGGACTAGCGGGACGCGTCTGGGTGGAGCAGTTCTTC. Full variable domain (outside the CDR3, taken from reference TRBV19 and TRBJ2-1): DGGITQSPKYLFRKEGQNVTLSCEQNLNHDAMYWYRQDPGQGLRLIYYSQIVNDFQKGDIAEGYSVSREKKESFPLTVTSAQKNPTAFYLCASSIDGLAGRVWVEQFFGPGTRLTVL.

This clone was counted only a few times. The gene calls are TRBV4-1 and TRBJ1-3; no firm D call. CDR1 and CDR2 (germline): MGHRA, YSYEKL. The CDR3 is 17 amino acids. The V end was cut by 0 bases, the J end by 4 bases, with 16 bases between. The CDR3, as DNA: TGCGCCAGCAGCCAAGAGAACACTAGAGGATCCGGAAACACCATATATTTT. Translating it yields CASSQENTRGSGNTIYF.

V usage is TRBV5-4 and J usage is TRBJ2-1; D might be TRBD1 (6 bases). There are 14 residues in the CDR3. The germline CDR1 and CDR2 sequences are SGHNT and YYREEE (reference sequence). V lost 5 bases and J lost 4, with 13 bases in between. The CDR3 bases are TGTGCCAGCAGTTTTAGGACAGCTTACAATGAGCAGTTCTTC. This codes for CASSFRTAYNEQFF.

The chain uses TRBV7-9 and TRBJ1-2, with a possible D match to TRBD1 (6 bases). Germline CDR1 and CDR2: SEHNR and FQNEAQ (reference sequence). The CDR3 runs to 15 residues. The V end was cut by 5 bases, the J end by 8 bases, with 21 bases between. CDR3 in amino acids: CASSRPGGAQEGYTF. CDR3 nucleotide sequence: TGTGCCAGCAGCAGGCCGGGGGGGGCCCAGGAGGGCTACACCTTC.

This clone was seen a single time. This rearrangement joins TRBV4-2 to TRBJ2-5, with 10 bases that match TRBD2. Germline V CDR1 and CDR2: LGHNA, YNFKEQ. Trimming removed 1 base from V and 5 bases from J; junction bases left unmatched: 10. This CDR3 spans 17 amino acids. CDR3 DNA sequence: TGTGCCAGCAGCCAAGTTGGGGTAGCGGGAGGACATGAGACCCAGTACTTC. It codes for CASSQVGVAGGHETQYF.

This chain connects TRBV5-1 to TRBJ2-2; D is undetermined. Germline V gene sequence: CDR1 SGHRS, CDR2 YFSETQ. There are 14 residues in the CDR3. The V end lost 2 bases, the J end lost 3 bases, and 8 bases lay between the germline ends. The CDR3 protein is CASSFPADTGELFF. CDR3 in DNA: TGCGCCAGCAGCTTCCCCGCGGACACCGGGGAGCTGTTTTTT.

The V gene is TRBV6-5, the J gene TRBJ2-7; perhaps TRBD1 as D (6 bases). CDR1 and CDR2 (germline): MNHEY, SVGAGI. This CDR3 comprises 15 residues. V was trimmed by 4 bases and J by 6 bases, leaving 19 bases between them. CDR3 in amino acids: CASSSSTGSLSEQYF. CDR3 DNA sequence: TGTGCCAGCAGTTCCTCGACAGGTAGCCTAAGCGAGCAGTACTTC.

This CDR3 is CAWRAGTASYEQYF. The DNA of the CDR3 is TGTGCCTGGAGAGCCGGGACTGCTTCCTACGAGCAGTACTTC. The V gene is TRBV30, the J gene TRBJ2-7; a possible D gene is TRBD2 (6 bases). CDR3 length: 14 residues. Germline V gene lookup returns CDR1 GTSNPN and CDR2 SVGIG (reference sequence). V lost 3 bases and J 1 base, leaving 13 bases between the germline ends.